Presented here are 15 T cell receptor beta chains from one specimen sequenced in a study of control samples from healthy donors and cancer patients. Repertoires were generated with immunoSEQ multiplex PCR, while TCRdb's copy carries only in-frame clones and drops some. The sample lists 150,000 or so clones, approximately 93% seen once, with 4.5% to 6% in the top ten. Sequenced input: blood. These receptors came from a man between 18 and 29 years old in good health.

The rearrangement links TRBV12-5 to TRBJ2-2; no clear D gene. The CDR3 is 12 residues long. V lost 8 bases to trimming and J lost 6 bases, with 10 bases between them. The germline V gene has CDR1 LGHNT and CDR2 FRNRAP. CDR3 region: CASQEVSGELFF. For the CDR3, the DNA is TGTGCTAGTCAGGAAGTTTCCGGGGAGCTGTTTTTT.

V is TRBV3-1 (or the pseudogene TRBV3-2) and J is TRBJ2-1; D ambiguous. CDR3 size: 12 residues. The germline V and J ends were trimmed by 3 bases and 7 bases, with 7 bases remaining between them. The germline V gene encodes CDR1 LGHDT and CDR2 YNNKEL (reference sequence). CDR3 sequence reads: CASSHWSNEQFF. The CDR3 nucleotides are TGTGCCAGCAGCCATTGGTCAAATGAGCAGTTCTTC.

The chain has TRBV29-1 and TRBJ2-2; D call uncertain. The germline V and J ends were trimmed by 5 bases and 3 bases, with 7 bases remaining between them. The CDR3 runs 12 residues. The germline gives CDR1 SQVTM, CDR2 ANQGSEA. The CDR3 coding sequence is TGCAGCGTTTATTACTACACCGGGGAGCTGTTTTTT. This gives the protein CSVYYYTGELFF.

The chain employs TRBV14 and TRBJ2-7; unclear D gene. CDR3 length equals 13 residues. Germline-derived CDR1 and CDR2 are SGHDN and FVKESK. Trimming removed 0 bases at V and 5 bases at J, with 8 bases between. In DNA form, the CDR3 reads TGTGCCAGCAGCCAAGAGCAAAATAACGAGCAGTACTTC. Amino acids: CASSQEQNNEQYF.

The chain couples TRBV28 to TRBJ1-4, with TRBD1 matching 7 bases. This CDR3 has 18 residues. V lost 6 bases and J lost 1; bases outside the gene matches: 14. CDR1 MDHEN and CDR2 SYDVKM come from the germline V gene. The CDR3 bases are TGTGCCAGCAGGCCCGACAGGGCTAGCCTGGGAACTAATGAAAAACTGTTTTTT. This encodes CASRPDRASLGTNEKLFF.

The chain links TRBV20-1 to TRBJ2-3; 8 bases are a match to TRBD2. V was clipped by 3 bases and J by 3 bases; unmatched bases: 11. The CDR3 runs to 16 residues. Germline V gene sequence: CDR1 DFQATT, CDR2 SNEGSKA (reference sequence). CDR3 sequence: CSASPRGLGRTDTQYF. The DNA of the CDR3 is TGCAGTGCTAGTCCGCGGGGACTAGGAAGGACAGATACGCAGTATTTT.

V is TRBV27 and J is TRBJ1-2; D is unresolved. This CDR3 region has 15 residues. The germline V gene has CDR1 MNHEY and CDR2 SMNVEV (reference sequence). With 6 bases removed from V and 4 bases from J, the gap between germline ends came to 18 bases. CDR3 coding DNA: TGTGCCAGCAGCCCCCAGGCCTTAGGCGTCTATGGCTACACCTTC. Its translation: CASSPQALGVYGYTF.

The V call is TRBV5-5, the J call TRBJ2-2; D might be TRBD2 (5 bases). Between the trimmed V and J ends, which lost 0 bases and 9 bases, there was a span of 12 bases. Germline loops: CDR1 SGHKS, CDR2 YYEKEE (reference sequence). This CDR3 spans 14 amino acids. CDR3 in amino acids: CASSLASYDRELFF. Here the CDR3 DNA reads TGTGCCAGCAGCTTGGCTAGCTATGACAGGGAGCTGTTTTTT.

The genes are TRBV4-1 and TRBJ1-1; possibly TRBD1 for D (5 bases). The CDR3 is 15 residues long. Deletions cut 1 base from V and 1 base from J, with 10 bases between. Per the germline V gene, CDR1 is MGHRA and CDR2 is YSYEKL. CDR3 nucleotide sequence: TGCGCCAGCAGCCAAGTGCTGGGGACGAACACTGAAGCTTTCTTT. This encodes CASSQVLGTNTEAFF.

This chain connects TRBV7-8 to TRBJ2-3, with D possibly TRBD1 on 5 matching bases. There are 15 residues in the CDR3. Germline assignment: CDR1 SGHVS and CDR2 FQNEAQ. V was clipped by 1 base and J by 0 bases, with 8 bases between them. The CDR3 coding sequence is TGTGCCAGCAGCTTAGGGACAAAGAGCACAGATACGCAGTATTTT. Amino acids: CASSLGTKSTDTQYF.

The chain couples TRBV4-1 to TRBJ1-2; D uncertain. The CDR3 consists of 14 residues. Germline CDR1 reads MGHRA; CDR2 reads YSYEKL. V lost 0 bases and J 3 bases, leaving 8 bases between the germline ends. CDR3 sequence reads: CASSQDLNYYGYTF. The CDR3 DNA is TGCGCCAGCAGCCAAGATTTAAATTACTATGGCTACACCTTC.

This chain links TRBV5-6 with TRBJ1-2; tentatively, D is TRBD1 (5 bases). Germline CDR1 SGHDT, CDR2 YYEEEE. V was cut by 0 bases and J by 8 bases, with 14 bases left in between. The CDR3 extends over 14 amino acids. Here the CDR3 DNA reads TGTGCCAGCAGCTTGGGGCGGGGGACCTGGGGCTACACCTTC. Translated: CASSLGRGTWGYTF.

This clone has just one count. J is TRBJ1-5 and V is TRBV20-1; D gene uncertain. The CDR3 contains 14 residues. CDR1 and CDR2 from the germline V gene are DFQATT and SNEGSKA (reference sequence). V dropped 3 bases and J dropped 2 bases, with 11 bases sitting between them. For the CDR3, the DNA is TGCAGTGCTAGTCCCCCGATGGGCAATCAGCCCCAGCATTTT. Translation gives CSASPPMGNQPQHF.

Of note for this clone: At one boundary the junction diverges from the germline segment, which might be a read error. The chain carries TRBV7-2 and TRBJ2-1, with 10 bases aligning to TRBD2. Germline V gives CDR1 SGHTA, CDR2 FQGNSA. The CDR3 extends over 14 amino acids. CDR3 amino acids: CASRLAGGFAEQFF. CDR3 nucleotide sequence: TGTGCCAGCAGGTTAGCGGGGGGATTCGCTGAGCAGTTCTTC.

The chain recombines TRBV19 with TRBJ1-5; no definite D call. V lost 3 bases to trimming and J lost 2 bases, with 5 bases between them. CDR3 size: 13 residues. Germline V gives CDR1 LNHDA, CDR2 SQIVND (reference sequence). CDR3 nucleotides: TGTGCCAGTAGTATCCGGGGCAATCAGCCCCAGCATTTT. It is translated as CASSIRGNQPQHF.